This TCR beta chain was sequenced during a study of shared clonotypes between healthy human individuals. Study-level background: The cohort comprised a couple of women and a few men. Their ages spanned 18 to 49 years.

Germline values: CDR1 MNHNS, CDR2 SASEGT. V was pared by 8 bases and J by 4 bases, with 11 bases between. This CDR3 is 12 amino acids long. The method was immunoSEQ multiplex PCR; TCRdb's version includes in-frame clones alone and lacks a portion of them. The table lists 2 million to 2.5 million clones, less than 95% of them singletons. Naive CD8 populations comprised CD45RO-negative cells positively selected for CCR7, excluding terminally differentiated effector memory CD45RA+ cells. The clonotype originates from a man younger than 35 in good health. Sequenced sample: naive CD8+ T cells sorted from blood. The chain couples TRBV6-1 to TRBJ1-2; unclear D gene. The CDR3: CASGGSVYGYTF. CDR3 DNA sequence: TGTGCCAGCGGAGGGTCGGTCTATGGCTACACCTTC.